The clone carrying this T cell receptor beta chain was counted ten times or more. MiXCR was run by TCRdb on the 5' RACE reads, yielding one entry per CDR3 protein. The sample yields 250,000 or so distinct CDR3 sequences, around 3.5% seen once. The sample belongs to a study of T cells after yellow fever vaccination. The junction had 8 bases not matched to a gene; V was cut back by 4 bases and J by 12 bases. CDR3 size: 13 residues. Per the germline V gene, CDR1 is SGHNT and CDR2 is YYREEE (reference sequence). The J gene is TRBJ2-1, the V gene TRBV5-4; TRBD2 aligns across 9 bases. The sequencing used PBMCs, collected 15 days after the yellow fever booster vaccination. The TCR comes from a man younger than 30 who received the YFV17D yellow fever vaccine. CDR3 sequence (DNA): TGTGCCAGCAGCAGACAAGGTAGCGGGGGGCAGTTCTTC. It translates to CASSRQGSGGQFF.